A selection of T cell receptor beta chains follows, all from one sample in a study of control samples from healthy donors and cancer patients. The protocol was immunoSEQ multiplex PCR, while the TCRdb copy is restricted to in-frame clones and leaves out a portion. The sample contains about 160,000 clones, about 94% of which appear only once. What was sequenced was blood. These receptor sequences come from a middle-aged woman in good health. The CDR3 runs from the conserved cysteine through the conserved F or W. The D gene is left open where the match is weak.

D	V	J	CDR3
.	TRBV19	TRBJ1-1	CASSTTENTEAFF
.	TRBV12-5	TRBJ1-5	CASGLVMGRRNQPQHF
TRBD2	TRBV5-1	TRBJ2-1	CASSLPGLAGGHEQFF
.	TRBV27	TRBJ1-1	CASSLLRGVEAFF
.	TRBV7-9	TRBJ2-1	CASSLVEQFF
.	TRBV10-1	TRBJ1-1	CASEALGRVVTEAFF
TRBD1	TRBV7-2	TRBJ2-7	CASSLEDPDRGGEQYF
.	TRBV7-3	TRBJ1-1	CASSLNRVNTEAFF
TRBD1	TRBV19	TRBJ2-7	CASSFRTRDRVLEQYF
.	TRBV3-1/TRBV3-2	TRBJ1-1	CASSQGSRAFF
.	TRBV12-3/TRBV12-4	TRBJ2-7	CASSLGAYEQYF
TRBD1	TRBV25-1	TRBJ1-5	CASSESVARGLRQPQHF
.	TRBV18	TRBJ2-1	CASSPRGSSYNEQFF
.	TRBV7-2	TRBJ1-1	CASSPQGGGLAEAFF
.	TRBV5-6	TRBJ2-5	CASSLYWLGKTQYF
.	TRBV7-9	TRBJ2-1	CASSPLRRGSYNEQFF
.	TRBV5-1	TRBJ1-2	CASSLDQAGVYGYTF
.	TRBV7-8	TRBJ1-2	CASSFPGQPNTF
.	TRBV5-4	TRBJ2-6	CASSLGTGFFSGANVLTF
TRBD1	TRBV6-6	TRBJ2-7	CASSRISGTETYEQYF
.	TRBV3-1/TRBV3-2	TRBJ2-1	CASSQGRTGGRTEQFF
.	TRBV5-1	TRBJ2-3	CASSPASGYSTDTQYF
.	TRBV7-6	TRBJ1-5	CASSLSGAGRNQPQHF
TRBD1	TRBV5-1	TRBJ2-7	CASSVTGDYEQYF
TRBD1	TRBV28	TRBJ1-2	CASSFHRGANYGYTF
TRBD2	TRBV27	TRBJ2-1	CASRPEREWRNEQFF
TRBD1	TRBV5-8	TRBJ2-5	CASSNRGRETQYF
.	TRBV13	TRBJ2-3	CASSLGLAKTDTQYF
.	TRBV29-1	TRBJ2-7	CSVAPRTSYEQYF
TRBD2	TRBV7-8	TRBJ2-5	CASSAASGRETQYF
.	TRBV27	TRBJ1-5	CASSLARGNQPQHF
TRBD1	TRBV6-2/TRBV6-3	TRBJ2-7	CASSYSGQETYEQYF
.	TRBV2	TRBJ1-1	CASKEGQMNTEAFF
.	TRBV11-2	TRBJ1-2	CASSPNPSGPRANYGYTF
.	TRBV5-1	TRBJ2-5	CASSLNAGWAETQYF
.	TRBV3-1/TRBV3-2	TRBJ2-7	CASSQPGVYEQYF
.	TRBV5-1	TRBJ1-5	CASSPTGWGNQPQHF
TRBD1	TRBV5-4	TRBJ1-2	CASRLGTGPYGYTF
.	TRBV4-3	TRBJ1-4	CASSQEVGWDVGEKLFF
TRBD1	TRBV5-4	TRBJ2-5	CASSPRDSYQETQYF
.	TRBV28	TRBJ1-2	CASSTGYGYTF
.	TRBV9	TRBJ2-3	CASSVDGNTQYF
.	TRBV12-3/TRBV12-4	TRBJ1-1	CASSLRTEAFF
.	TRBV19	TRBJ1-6	CASSIMVMNNSPLHF
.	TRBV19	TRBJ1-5	CASSIGQFNQPQHF
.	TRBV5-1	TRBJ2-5	CASSLGEDETQYF
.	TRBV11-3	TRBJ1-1	CASSWGRSNTEAFF
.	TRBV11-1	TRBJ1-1	CASSSLGQWGTEAFF
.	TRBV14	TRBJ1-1	CASSQVTGWNTEAFF
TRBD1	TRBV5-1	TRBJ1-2	CASTLSPDRGLYGYTF
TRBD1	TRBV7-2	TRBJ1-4	CASSSGGETNEKLFF
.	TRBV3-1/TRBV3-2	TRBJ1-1	CASSQVNTEAFF
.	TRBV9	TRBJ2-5	CASTQGGAGETQYF
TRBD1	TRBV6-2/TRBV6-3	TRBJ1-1	CASSSTGSGENTEAFF
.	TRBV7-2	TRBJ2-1	CASSLAARSYNEQFF
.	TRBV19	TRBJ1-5	CAGGRDRNQPQHF
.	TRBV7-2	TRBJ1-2	CASSLSGSRGDGYTF
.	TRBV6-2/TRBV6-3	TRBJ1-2	CASSQIYGYTF